These 13 T cell receptor beta chains were sequenced from one sample in a study of CD8 T cells in Susac syndrome. RNA was extracted with the RNeasy kit, and a quantity of roughly 0.45 to 1 ug was reverse transcribed using random hexamers. MiXCR was run by TCRdb on the immunoSEQ multiplex PCR reads, yielding one entry per CDR3 protein. The sample has 120,000 or so distinct CDR3 sequences; 90% to 95% are singletons. Sequences were obtained from CD8+ T cells from PBMCs. The receptors stem from a human donor with Susac syndrome.

This chain connects TRBV5-1 to TRBJ1-2; D is unclear. Germline lookup yields CDR1 SGHRS and CDR2 YFSETQ. The CDR3 spans 13 residues. Trimming pared 7 bases from V and 5 bases from J, leaving 15 bases between. The CDR3 loop reads CASRAIGRYGYTF. As DNA, the CDR3 is TGCGCCAGCCGAGCCATTGGACGGTATGGCTACACCTTC.

This chain's CDR3 is CASSLGGDVEQFF. CDR3 DNA sequence: TGCGCCAGCAGCTTGGGGGGGGATGTTGAGCAGTTCTTC. The chain links TRBV5-1 to TRBJ2-1; a possible D gene is TRBD2 (6 bases). This CDR3 region has 13 residues. Germline V gene sequence: CDR1 SGHRS, CDR2 YFSETQ. V dropped 0 bases and J dropped 9 bases, with 10 bases sitting between them.

This chain joins TRBV7-9 and TRBJ2-7; no clear D. V was clipped by 5 bases and J by 3 bases, with 11 bases between them. Looked up from germline, CDR1 is SEHNR and CDR2 is FQNEAQ (reference sequence). This CDR3 has 13 residues. The DNA of the CDR3 is TGTGCCAGCAGCCAGCAGGCGAACTACGAGCAGTACTTC. This translates into CASSQQANYEQYF.

The chain uses TRBV15 and TRBJ2-6, with D perhaps assigned TRBD1 or TRBD2 (5 bases each). Trimming left V 4 bases short and J 0 bases short, with 16 bases between. Germline loops: CDR1 LNHNV, CDR2 YYDKDF (reference sequence). This CDR3 spans 18 amino acids. The CDR3 bases are TGTGCCACCAGCACGGGGCAGTTAGCCTCCTCTGGGGCCAACGTCCTGACTTTC. The encoded protein is CATSTGQLASSGANVLTF.

The genes are TRBV15 and TRBJ2-3, with D hard to call. V lost 8 bases and J 1 base, leaving 4 bases between the germline ends. The CDR3 has 11 amino acids. Per the germline V gene, CDR1 is LNHNV and CDR2 is YYDKDF (reference sequence). The CDR3 reads CATGGTDTQYF. The DNA of the CDR3 is TGTGCCACCGGAGGCACAGATACGCAGTATTTT.

This clonotype was observed once. This chain connects TRBV20-1 to TRBJ2-3; no clear D. V lost 5 bases, J lost 6 bases, and 9 bases lay in between. The CDR3 contains 11 residues. Germline lookup yields CDR1 DFQATT and CDR2 SNEGSKA (reference sequence). CDR3 protein: CSAPGLDTQYF. CDR3 coding DNA: TGCAGTGCTCCCGGGCTCGATACGCAGTATTTT.

The CDR3 DNA follows: TGTGCCAGCAGTGTCTTTCTGTGGGGTGAAGCTTTCTTT. It codes for CASSVFLWGEAFF. The genes are TRBV12-3 or TRBV12-4 and TRBJ1-1, with no clear D. Trimming removed 5 bases at V and 7 bases at J, with 14 bases between. CDR3 length: 13 amino acids.

The chain is built from TRBV6-2 or TRBV6-3 and TRBJ1-5; maybe TRBD1 (5 bases). CDR1 and CDR2 from the germline V gene are MNHEY and SVGEGT. V was trimmed by 7 bases and J by 6 bases, leaving 13 bases between them. The CDR3 runs 13 residues. CDR3 region: CASTQNGAQPQHF. The CDR3 DNA is TGTGCCAGCACCCAAAACGGGGCTCAGCCCCAGCATTTT.

The chain employs TRBV27 and TRBJ1-1; no reliable D call. Trimming pared 5 bases from V and 8 bases from J, leaving 18 bases between. There are 14 residues in the CDR3. The germline V gene encodes CDR1 MNHEY and CDR2 SMNVEV (reference sequence). The CDR3: CASSPSRGLEEAFF. The DNA for the CDR3 is TGTGCCAGCAGTCCGAGCCGCGGGTTAGAAGAAGCTTTCTTT.

This clonotype was recorded only once. J is TRBJ1-2 and V is TRBV15; no definite D call. Per germline, CDR1 LNHNV and CDR2 YYDKDF (reference sequence). The V and J ends lost 11 bases and 8 bases respectively, with 24 bases between them. This CDR3 has 14 residues. CDR3 sequence: CAPQQRLKVDGYTF. Here the CDR3 DNA reads TGTGCCCCCCAGCAGAGGCTAAAAGTTGACGGCTACACCTTC.

The chain links TRBV27 to TRBJ1-2, with TRBD1 matching over 7 bases. The CDR3 covers 13 residues. Germline CDR1 and CDR2: MNHEY and SMNVEV (reference sequence). Germline trimming cut 6 bases from V and 5 bases from J; bases unmatched to any gene: 6. The CDR3 DNA reads as TGTGCCAGCAGGACGCCGGGACAGTATGGCTACACCTTC. It specifies CASRTPGQYGYTF.

The rearrangement joins TRBV6-5 to TRBJ1-1; weak D call: TRBD1 (5 bases). CDR1 is MNHEY and CDR2 is SVGAGI in the germline V gene. The germline V and J ends were trimmed by 2 bases and 5 bases, with 12 bases remaining between them. The CDR3 has 14 amino acids. The CDR3 DNA follows: TGTGCCAGCAGTTACGTCATTTCAGGGACTGAAGCTTTCTTT. It specifies CASSYVISGTEAFF.

The V gene is TRBV13, the J gene TRBJ2-7, with TRBD2 identical over 10 bases. CDR3 length: 14 amino acids. Germline-derived CDR1 and CDR2 are PRHDT and FYEKMQ (reference sequence). V lost 4 bases and J lost 2; bases outside the gene matches: 2. The CDR3 nucleotides are TGTGCCAGCAGCTCCGGGACTAGCGCCTACGAGCAGTACTTC. As protein: CASSSGTSAYEQYF.